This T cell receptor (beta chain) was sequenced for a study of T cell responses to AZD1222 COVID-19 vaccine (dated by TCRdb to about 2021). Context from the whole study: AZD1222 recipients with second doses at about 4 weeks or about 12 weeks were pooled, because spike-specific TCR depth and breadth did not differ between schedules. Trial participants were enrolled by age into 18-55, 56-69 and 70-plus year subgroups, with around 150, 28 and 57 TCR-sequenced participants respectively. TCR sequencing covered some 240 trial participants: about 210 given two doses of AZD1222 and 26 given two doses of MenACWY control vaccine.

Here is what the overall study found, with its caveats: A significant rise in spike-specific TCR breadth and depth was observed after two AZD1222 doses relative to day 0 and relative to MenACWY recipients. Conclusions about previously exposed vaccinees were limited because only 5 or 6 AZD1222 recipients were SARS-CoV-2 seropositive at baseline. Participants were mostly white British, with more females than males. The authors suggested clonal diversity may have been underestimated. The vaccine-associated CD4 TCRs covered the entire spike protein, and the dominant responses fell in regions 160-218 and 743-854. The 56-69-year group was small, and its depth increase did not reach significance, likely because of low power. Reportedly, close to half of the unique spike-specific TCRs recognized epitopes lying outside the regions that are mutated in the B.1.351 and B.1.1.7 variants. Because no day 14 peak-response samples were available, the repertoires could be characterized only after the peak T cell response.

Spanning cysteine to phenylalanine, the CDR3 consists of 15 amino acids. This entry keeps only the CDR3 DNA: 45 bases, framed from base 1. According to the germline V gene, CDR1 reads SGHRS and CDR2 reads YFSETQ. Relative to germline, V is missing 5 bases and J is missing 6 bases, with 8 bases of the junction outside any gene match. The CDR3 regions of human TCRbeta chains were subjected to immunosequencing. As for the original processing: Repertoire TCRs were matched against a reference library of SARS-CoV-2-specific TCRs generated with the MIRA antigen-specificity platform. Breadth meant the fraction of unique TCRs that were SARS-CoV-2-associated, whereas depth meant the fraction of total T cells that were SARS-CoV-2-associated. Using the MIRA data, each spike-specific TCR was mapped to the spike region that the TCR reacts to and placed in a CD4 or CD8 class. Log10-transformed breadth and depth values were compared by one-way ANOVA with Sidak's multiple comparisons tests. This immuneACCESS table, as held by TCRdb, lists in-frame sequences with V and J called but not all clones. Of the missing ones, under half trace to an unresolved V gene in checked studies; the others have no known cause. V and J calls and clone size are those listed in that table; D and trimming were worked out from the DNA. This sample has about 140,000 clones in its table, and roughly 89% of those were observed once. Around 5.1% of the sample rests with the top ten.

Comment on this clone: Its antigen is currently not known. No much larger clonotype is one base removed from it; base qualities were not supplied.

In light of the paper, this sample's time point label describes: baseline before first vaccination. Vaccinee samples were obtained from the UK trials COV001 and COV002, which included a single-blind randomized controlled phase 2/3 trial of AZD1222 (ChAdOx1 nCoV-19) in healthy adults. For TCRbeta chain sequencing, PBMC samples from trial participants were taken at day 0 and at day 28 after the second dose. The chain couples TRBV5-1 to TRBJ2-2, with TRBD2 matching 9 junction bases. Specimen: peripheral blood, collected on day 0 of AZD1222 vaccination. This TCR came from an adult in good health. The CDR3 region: CASSRGLAGPGELFF. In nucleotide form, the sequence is TGCGCCAGCAGTCGGGGGCTAGCGGGACCCGGGGAGCTGTTTTTT.